This TCR beta chain was identified in a study of neoadjuvant nivolumab and ipilimumab in lung cancer. Overall study: Patients got nivolumab 3 mg/kg on days 1, 15 and 29; combination added ipilimumab 1 mg/kg day 1.

TCRdb's copy holds only in-frame clones and misses some; the assay was immunoSEQ multiplex PCR. Of 15,000 to 20,000 clones in the sample, more than 65% are singletons; the top ten hold about 6.6%. Note on this clone: Its specificity is not known.

General study results and limits: Higher pretherapy blood TCR richness went with higher resected-tumor richness. TCR sequencing covered a small number of samples. Only two of four nivolumab-treated tumors gained richness and clonality by surgery.

This CDR3 spans 16 amino acids. The germline V and J ends were trimmed by 2 bases and 6 bases, with 19 bases remaining between them. Germline CDR1 is KGHSH and CDR2 is LQKENI. The chain joins TRBV18 to TRBJ1-2, with a weak D call TRBD1 (5 bases). This sequence was found in an adult with non-small cell lung cancer. The source was tumor tissue, collected after neoadjuvant nivolumab, alone or with ipilimumab, at or shortly before surgery. CDR3 protein: CASSPTIQGFRHGYTF. The CDR3 coding sequence is TGTGCCAGCTCACCAACGATTCAGGGTTTTCGCCATGGCTACACCTTC.